The rows below give T cell receptor beta chains drawn from one sample of a study of CD8+CD57+ T cells in acquired aplastic anemia. Using its own MiXCR run on the reads, TCRdb lists one record per CDR3 protein. The sample yields about 64,000 distinct CDR3 sequences, around 55% seen once. Material: sorted CD4+, CD8+, or CD8+CD57+ T cells (not recorded which) from PBMCs. Receptors were obtained from a human donor in good health, serving as a control. Each CDR3 is given with its conserved first and last residue.

CDR3 protein: CASADARGVFNEQFF
V gene: TRBV10-2
J gene: TRBJ2-1

CDR3 protein: CASSYSRTSGMLFIEQFF
V gene: TRBV6-2/TRBV6-3
J gene: TRBJ2-1

CDR3 protein: CASSRGQGFRETQYF
V gene: TRBV2
J gene: TRBJ2-5

CDR3 protein: CATSRDTGYEQYF
V gene: TRBV15
J gene: TRBJ2-7

CDR3 protein: CSARDGGTSELTDTQYF
V gene: TRBV20-1
J gene: TRBJ2-3

CDR3 protein: CASSVGVGYEQYF
V gene: TRBV2
J gene: TRBJ2-7

CDR3 protein: CASSPPDPGNSPLHF
V gene: TRBV19
J gene: TRBJ1-6

CDR3 protein: CASSQDGVSGNTIYF
V gene: TRBV4-2
J gene: TRBJ1-3

CDR3 protein: CASRDLAGRYNEQFF
V gene: TRBV6-4
J gene: TRBJ2-1

CDR3 protein: CASSPSGQINEKLFF
V gene: TRBV12-3/TRBV12-4
J gene: TRBJ1-4

CDR3 protein: CASSIDRDRNNEQFF
V gene: TRBV19
J gene: TRBJ2-1

CDR3 protein: CASSPRGGSAEAFF
V gene: TRBV9
J gene: TRBJ1-1

CDR3 protein: CASGRDGNTGELFF
V gene: TRBV7-2
J gene: TRBJ2-2

CDR3 protein: CSVHGTSGKNNEQFF
V gene: TRBV29-1
J gene: TRBJ2-1

CDR3 protein: CASSLVSRGQSVPTLDNSPLHF
V gene: TRBV11-1
J gene: TRBJ1-6

CDR3 protein: CASSDGQGYNSPLHF
V gene: TRBV2
J gene: TRBJ1-6

CDR3 protein: CASMGQDSNQPQHF
V gene: TRBV25-1
J gene: TRBJ1-5

CDR3 protein: CASSQSSYEQYF
V gene: TRBV19
J gene: TRBJ2-7

CDR3 protein: CASTGGSYEQYF
V gene: TRBV6-1
J gene: TRBJ2-7

CDR3 protein: CASSGPFPIDRGHAQCF
V gene: TRBV2
J gene: TRBJ2-3

CDR3 protein: CASSLTSGTNTGELFF
V gene: TRBV5-1
J gene: TRBJ2-2

CDR3 protein: CASSQTLNYGYTF
V gene: TRBV7-9
J gene: TRBJ1-2

CDR3 protein: CASSFTGLGYNEQFF
V gene: TRBV11-2
J gene: TRBJ2-1